This TCR beta chain is drawn from a study of shared clonotypes between healthy human individuals. Profiled with immunoSEQ multiplex PCR; TCRdb holds only in-frame clones, not every one. The sample shows around 700,000 clones, 90% to 95% of them seen only once. V was pared by 6 bases and J by 2 bases, with 2 bases of the junction left unmatched. CDR3 length equals 14 residues. Germline-derived CDR1 and CDR2 are MNHNS and SASEGT. In the naive CD8 group, cells lacked CD45RO and were positively selected for CCR7, so terminally differentiated effector memory CD45RA+ cells were left out. The V gene is TRBV6-1, the J gene TRBJ2-7, with TRBD2 matching over 12 bases. Sequenced material: naive CD8+ T cells sorted from blood. This TCR was recovered from a man aged 30 to 45 in good health. CDR3 bases: TGTGCCAGCAGGACTAGCGGGGGACCCTACGAGCAGTACTTC. Translated: CASRTSGGPYEQYF.